This T cell receptor beta chain was profiled in a study of T-cell memory formation after mild COVID-19. The study's findings and limits: Pre-infection memory already had some responding clones, implying cross-reactive memory joined.

This clonotype was counted between two and nine times. Its antigen is not identified. Germline CDR1 and CDR2: SGHAT and FQNNGV. The V gene lost 5 bases and the J gene lost 1 base, with 9 bases spanning the gap. This CDR3 spans 14 amino acids. cDNA libraries for TCR alpha and TCR beta, carrying sample barcodes and UMIs, came from 5'RACE with constant-segment primers. From the 5' RACE reads, TCRdb called clonotypes with MiXCR, one entry per CDR3 protein. The table shows around 130,000 distinct CDR3 sequences, with about a sixth occurring only once. The rearrangement links TRBV11-2 to TRBJ2-1; D might be TRBD1 (5 bases). The sequenced sample was PBMCs or a T cell subset sorted from them (not recorded which). This receptor was taken from an adult woman who had mild COVID-19 (a few samples of this study predate the infection). Cell type and time point are not known. The CDR3 DNA follows: TGTGCCAGCAGCCCGAAGGGGTCCTACAATGAGCAGTTCTTC. Encoded protein: CASSPKGSYNEQFF.